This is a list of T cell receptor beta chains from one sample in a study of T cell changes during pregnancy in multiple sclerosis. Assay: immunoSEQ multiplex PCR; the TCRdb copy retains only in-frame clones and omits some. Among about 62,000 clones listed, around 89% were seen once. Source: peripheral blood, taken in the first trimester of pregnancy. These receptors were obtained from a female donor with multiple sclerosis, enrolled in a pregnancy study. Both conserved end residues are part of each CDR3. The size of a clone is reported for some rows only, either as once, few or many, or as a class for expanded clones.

CDR3: CATSGRSGSGTDTQYF
size: NA
V: TRBV15

CDR3: CASSERAGGDGYTF
size: NA
V: TRBV2

CDR3: CASRGHYEQYF
size: NA
V: TRBV5-1

CDR3: CAWSPLREKLFF
size: NA
V: TRBV30

CDR3: CASSSGGLEAKNIQYF
size: NA
V: TRBV19

CDR3: CASTDRANTGELFF
size: once
V: TRBV19

CDR3: CASSSGQGSTDTQYF
size: NA
V: TRBV7-9

CDR3: CASSTPGRSSYNEQFF
size: few
V: TRBV19

CDR3: CASSVIGEETQYF
size: NA
V: TRBV6-1

CDR3: CASGDFPYYNEQFF
size: NA
V: TRBV28

CDR3: CASMGQAYNEKLFF
size: once
V: TRBV18

CDR3: CASKVTTAQETQYF
size: NA
V: TRBV5-1

CDR3: CASSQAVGGPETQYF
size: NA
V: TRBV7-6

CDR3: CASSLGQPAYEQYF
size: NA
V: TRBV5-6

CDR3: CASSHGGGPLYFMDTQYF
size: NA
V: TRBV7-9

CDR3: CSVGGGITQGTQYF
size: NA
V: TRBV29-1

CDR3: CASSLVTGRTTDTQYF
size: NA
V: TRBV7-9

CDR3: CASSIGGTEAFF
size: NA
V: TRBV7-3

CDR3: CASSAGGGDTQYF
size: NA
V: TRBV7-3

CDR3: CASTYPGADTQYF
size: NA
V: TRBV6-5

CDR3: CASSLTRQAYEQYF
size: NA
V: TRBV27

CDR3: CASIPGTGGGETQYF
size: NA
V: TRBV2

CDR3: CASSSELAGGGSSYEQYF
size: NA
V: TRBV5-4

CDR3: CASSSVWARAGDSYEQYF
size: NA
V: TRBV7-9

CDR3: CASSESNPLAVSTDTQYF
size: NA
V: TRBV10-2

CDR3: CASSSTYRGSPFYTGELFF
size: NA
V: TRBV5-1

CDR3: CASSEIQGPTNTEAFF
size: NA
V: TRBV10-2

CDR3: CASSEFGGATGELFF
size: once
V: TRBV2

CDR3: CASTTQGSGANVLTF
size: NA
V: TRBV19

CDR3: CASSEYGTSGETQYF
size: NA
V: TRBV6-1

CDR3: CASSLQGATGELFF
size: NA
V: TRBV7-2

CDR3: CASSPGTGRVFGYTF
size: few
V: TRBV7-2

CDR3: CASSPLAGGRVDEQFF
size: NA
V: TRBV5-5

CDR3: CASSQAGGGELFF
size: once
V: TRBV10-1